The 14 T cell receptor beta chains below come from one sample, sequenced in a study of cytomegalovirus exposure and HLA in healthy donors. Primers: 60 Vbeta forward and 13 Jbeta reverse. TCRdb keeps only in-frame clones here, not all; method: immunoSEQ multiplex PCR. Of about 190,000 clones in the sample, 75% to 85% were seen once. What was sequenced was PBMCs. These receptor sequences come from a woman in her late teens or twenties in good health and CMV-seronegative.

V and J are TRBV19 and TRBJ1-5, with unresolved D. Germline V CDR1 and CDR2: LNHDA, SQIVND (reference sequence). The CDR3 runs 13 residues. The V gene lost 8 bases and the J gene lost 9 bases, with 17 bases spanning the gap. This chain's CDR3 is CASGIVWALPQHF. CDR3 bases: TGTGCCAGTGGAATAGTTTGGGCCCTGCCCCAGCATTTT.

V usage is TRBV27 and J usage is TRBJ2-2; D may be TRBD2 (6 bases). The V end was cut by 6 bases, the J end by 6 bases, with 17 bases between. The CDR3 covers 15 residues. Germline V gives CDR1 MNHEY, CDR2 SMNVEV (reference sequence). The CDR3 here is CASSPGTGRAGELFF. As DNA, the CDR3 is TGTGCCAGCAGCCCCGGGACTGGAAGGGCCGGGGAGCTGTTTTTT.

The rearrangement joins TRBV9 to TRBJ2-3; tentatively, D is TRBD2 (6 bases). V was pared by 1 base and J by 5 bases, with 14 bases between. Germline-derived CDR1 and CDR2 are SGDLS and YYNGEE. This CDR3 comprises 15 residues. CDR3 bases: TGTGCCAGCAGCGTATCCACTAGCTTTGTAGATACGCAGTATTTT. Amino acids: CASSVSTSFVDTQYF.

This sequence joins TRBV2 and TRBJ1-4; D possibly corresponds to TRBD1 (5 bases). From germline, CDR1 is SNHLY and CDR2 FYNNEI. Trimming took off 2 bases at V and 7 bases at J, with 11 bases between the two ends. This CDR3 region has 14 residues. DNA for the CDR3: TGTGCCAGCAGTGAATGGGGCGGGGGTGAAAAACTGTTTTTT. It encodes CASSEWGGGEKLFF.

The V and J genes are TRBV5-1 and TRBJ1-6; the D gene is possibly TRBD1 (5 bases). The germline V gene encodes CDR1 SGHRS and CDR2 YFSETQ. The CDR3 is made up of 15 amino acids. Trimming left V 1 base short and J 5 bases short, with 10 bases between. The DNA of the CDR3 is TGCGCCAGCAGCTTGTCGGGGGAGGATAATTCACCCCTCCACTTT. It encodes CASSLSGEDNSPLHF. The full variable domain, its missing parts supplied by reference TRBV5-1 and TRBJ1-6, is KAGVTQTPRYLIKTRGQQVTLSCSPISGHRSVSWYQQTPGQGLQFLFEYFSETQRNKGNFPGRFSGRQFSNSRSEMNVSTLELGDSALYLCASSLSGEDNSPLHFGNGTRLTVT.

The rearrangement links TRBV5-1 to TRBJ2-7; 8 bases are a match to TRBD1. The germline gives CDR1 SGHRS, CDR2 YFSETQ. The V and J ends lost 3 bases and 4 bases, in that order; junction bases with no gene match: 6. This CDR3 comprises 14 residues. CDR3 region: CASSSSGTGYEQYF. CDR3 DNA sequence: TGCGCCAGCAGCTCCTCCGGGACAGGATACGAGCAGTACTTC.

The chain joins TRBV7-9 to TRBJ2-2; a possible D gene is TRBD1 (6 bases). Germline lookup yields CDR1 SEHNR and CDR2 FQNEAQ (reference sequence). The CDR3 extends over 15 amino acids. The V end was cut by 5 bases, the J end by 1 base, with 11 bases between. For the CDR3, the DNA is TGTGCCAGCAGCGTTGCCAGGGGGAACACCGGGGAGCTGTTTTTT. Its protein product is CASSVARGNTGELFF.

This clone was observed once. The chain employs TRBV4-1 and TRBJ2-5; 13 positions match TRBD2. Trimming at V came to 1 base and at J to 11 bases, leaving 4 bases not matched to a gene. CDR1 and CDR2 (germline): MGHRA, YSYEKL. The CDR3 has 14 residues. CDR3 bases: TGCGCCAGCAGCCAAGGACTAGCGGGGGGACCGCAGTACTTC. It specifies CASSQGLAGGPQYF.

The CDR3 coding sequence is TGTGCCAGCAGCCTATCCACAAATGGCTACACCTTC. Translation: CASSLSTNGYTF. The gene calls are TRBV16 and TRBJ1-2; no reliable D call. The CDR3 has 12 residues. The V gene's germline CDR1 is KGHSY and CDR2 FQNENV. Trimming stripped 4 bases from V and 6 bases from J, with 9 bases between.

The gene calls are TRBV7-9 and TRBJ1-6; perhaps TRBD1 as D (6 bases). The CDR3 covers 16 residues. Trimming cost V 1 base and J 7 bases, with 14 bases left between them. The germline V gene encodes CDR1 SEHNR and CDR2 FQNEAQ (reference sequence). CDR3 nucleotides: TGTGCCAGCAGCTTAGGTTCCGGACAGAGGAATTCACCCCTCCACTTT. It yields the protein CASSLGSGQRNSPLHF.

The CDR3 loop is CASSLAVHTGELFF. The CDR3 nucleotides are TGTGCCAGCAGCCTAGCGGTCCATACCGGGGAGCTGTTTTTT. This chain uses TRBV6-5 with TRBJ2-2, with 7 bases matching TRBD2. V shed 6 bases, J shed 5 bases, and the junction held 6 bases outside the gene matches. The CDR3 has 14 residues. The germline V gene has CDR1 MNHEY and CDR2 SVGAGI.

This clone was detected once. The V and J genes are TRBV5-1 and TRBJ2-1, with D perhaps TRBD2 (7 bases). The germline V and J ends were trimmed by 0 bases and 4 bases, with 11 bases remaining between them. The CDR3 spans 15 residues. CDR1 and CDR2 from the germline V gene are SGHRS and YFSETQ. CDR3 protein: CASSLAGGEYNEQFF. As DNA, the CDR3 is TGCGCCAGCAGCTTGGCGGGGGGCGAGTACAATGAGCAGTTCTTC.

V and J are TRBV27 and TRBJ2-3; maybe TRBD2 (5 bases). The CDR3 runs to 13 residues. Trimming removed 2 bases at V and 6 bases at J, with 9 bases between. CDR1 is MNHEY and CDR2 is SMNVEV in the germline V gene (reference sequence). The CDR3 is CASSLAGGDTQYF. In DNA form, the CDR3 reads TGTGCCAGCAGTTTAGCCGGCGGGGATACGCAGTATTTT.

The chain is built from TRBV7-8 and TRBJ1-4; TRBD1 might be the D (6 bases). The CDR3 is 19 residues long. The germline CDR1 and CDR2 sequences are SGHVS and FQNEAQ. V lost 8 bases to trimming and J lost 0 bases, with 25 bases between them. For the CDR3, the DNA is TGTGCCAGCGGGGGGGGCAGGGAGATGTCACGAGCAACTAATGAAAAACTGTTTTTT. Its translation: CASGGGREMSRATNEKLFF.